In this sample, the clone carrying this T cell receptor beta chain turned up many times. Its antigen is not known. The entry originates in a study of T cells in Graves' hyperthyroidism and ophthalmopathy. The study, taken as a whole, reports: It was a median about 6 months before onset that the model predicted ophthalmopathy.

The CDR3 contains 15 residues. V lost 3 bases and J lost 0, with 9 bases in between. Regions amplified from RNA transcripts were the TCR beta CDR3 regions. In the first-round RT-PCR of the TCR CDR3, the HTBI primer set was used. TCRdb re-called the multiplex PCR reads through MiXCR, storing one row per CDR3 protein. The sample holds fewer than 250,000 distinct CDR3 sequences, roughly 15% seen once. This rearrangement joins TRBV12-3 or TRBV12-4 to TRBJ1-3; maybe TRBD1 (6 bases). The sequenced material came from blood. This sequence was found in a middle-aged man with Graves' hyperthyroidism. CDR3 region: CASSFGGHSGNTIYF. CDR3 in DNA: TGTGCCAGCAGTTTTGGGGGCCACTCTGGAAACACCATATATTTT.